The 6 T cell receptor beta chains below come from one sample, sequenced in a study of regulatory T cells in long-lasting Graves disease. Building the TCR beta libraries relied on iRepertoire HTBI primers, and CDR3 regions underwent Arm-PCR. TCRdb independently ran MiXCR on the multiplex PCR reads; one entry per CDR3 protein. The sample yields about 660,000 distinct CDR3 sequences, about 30% seen once. The time point denotes: persistent/refractory GD, antithyroid drugs over 5 years with positive TRAb. Researchers made the TCR library from RNA that was extracted from PBMCs. Sequenced here: peripheral blood mononuclear cells (PBMCs), sampled when the disease was refractory, from a patient treated with antithyroid drugs. The source is a female donor with Graves disease.

This chain uses TRBV13 with TRBJ2-2, with 11 bases lining up with TRBD1. Germline V gene sequence: CDR1 PRHDT, CDR2 FYEKMQ (reference sequence). Unmatched junction bases numbered 3, after V lost 4 bases and J lost 2 bases. This CDR3 comprises 16 residues. CDR3: CASSSRTGGNTGELFF. The CDR3, as DNA: TGTGCCAGCAGCTCAAGGACAGGGGGCAACACCGGGGAGCTGTTTTTT.

The chain joins TRBV7-3 to TRBJ1-1; 8 positions match TRBD1. The CDR3 covers 14 residues. V gave up 7 bases and J gave up 4 bases; unmatched junction bases: 8. Germline CDR1 is SGHTA and CDR2 is FQGTGA. The CDR3 region has the DNA TGTGCCAGCAACTACTCAGGGGGCCTCACTGAAGCTTTCTTT. This sequence encodes CASNYSGGLTEAFF.

This clonotype was observed a handful of times. Compared with germline, one end of the junction differs, possibly owing to a read error. The rearrangement joins TRBV5-1 to TRBJ1-1; unclear D gene. Per germline, CDR1 SGHRS and CDR2 YFSETQ. CDR3 length: 13 amino acids. In DNA form, the CDR3 reads TGCGCCAGCAGATTGGCCAGTAACACTGAAGCTTTCTTT. Amino acid sequence: CASRLASNTEAFF.

This clonotype was detected only a few times. One end of the junction fails to match germline, which may point to a read error. The J gene is TRBJ2-1, the V gene TRBV6-1; 9 nucleotides align to TRBD1. The CDR3 runs 13 residues. Germline V gene sequence: CDR1 MNHNS, CDR2 SASEGT. CDR3 loop: CATLGTGRNGQFF. In DNA form, the CDR3 reads TGTGCCACCCTCGGGACAGGGCGAAATGGGCAGTTCTTC.

The chain employs TRBV2 and TRBJ1-5; TRBD1 matches 11 bases. Looked up from germline, CDR1 is SNHLY and CDR2 is FYNNEI. The junction had 6 bases not matched to a gene; V was cut back by 5 bases and J by 3 bases. The CDR3 consists of 16 residues. CDR3: CASSLGQGANNQPQHF. CDR3 nucleotide sequence: TGTGCCAGCAGTTTAGGACAGGGGGCGAACAATCAGCCCCAGCATTTT.

This clonotype was counted only a few times. This chain uses TRBV28 with TRBJ1-1, with D maybe TRBD1 (6 bases). Trimming removed 3 bases at V and 7 bases at J, with 12 bases between. Germline-derived CDR1 and CDR2 are MDHEN and SYDVKM. CDR3 length: 13 amino acids. The CDR3 coding sequence is TGTGCCAGCAGTTTGCTGGGACACGGTGAAGCTTTCTTT. It translates to CASSLLGHGEAFF.